Below, 17 T cell receptor beta chains from the same sample are listed, as sequenced in a study of cytomegalovirus exposure and HLA in healthy donors. Both 60 Vbeta primers and 13 Jbeta primers went into the PCR. Measured with immunoSEQ multiplex PCR; TCRdb has only the in-frame clones, and not every one. The profile shows 60,000 to 95,000 clones, 80% to 90% of them singletons. Sequenced material: PBMCs. These receptors came from a man in his 70s in good health and CMV-seropositive.

V gene TRBV9 combines with J gene TRBJ2-5; 7 bases fit TRBD1. The V gene's germline CDR1 is SGDLS and CDR2 YYNGEE. V was pared by 5 bases and J by 5 bases, with 12 bases of the junction left unmatched. The CDR3 is 15 residues long. CDR3: CASSLAGGRMETQYF. In DNA form, the CDR3 reads TGTGCCAGCAGTTTGGCAGGGGGACGGATGGAGACCCAGTACTTC.

The rearrangement joins TRBV28 to TRBJ1-2; 12 bases are shared with TRBD1. This CDR3 is 15 amino acids long. In germline, CDR1 is MDHEN, CDR2 SYDVKM. The J segment lost 5 bases and the V segment lost 5 bases, leaving 6 bases of the junction unmatched. The CDR3 region is CASSAPGQGAYGYTF. CDR3 in DNA: TGTGCCAGCAGTGCCCCGGGACAGGGGGCGTATGGCTACACCTTC.

This clone appeared a few times. The chain couples TRBV11-2 to TRBJ1-1, with a possible D match to TRBD1 (5 bases). V was clipped by 2 bases and J by 10 bases, with 20 bases between them. There are 15 residues in the CDR3. Germline loops: CDR1 SGHAT, CDR2 FQNNGV. CDR3 loop: CASSLSPLRGRGAFF. The CDR3 DNA reads TGTGCCAGCAGCTTAAGTCCCCTCCGGGGGAGGGGAGCTTTCTTT.

V and J are TRBV7-9 and TRBJ2-5; D remains ambiguous. Trimming pared 2 bases from V and 1 base from J, leaving 5 bases between. This CDR3 is built from 13 residues. Germline assignment: CDR1 SEHNR and CDR2 FQNEAQ (reference sequence). This CDR3 reads CASSLNFQETQYF. In nucleotides, the CDR3 is TGTGCCAGCAGCTTAAACTTCCAAGAGACCCAGTACTTC.

The CDR3 protein is CASSPLEDQETQYF. The CDR3 nucleotides read TGTGCCAGCTCCCCTCTAGAAGACCAAGAGACCCAGTACTTC. The rearrangement uses TRBV18 and TRBJ2-5; D not resolved. CDR1 KGHSH and CDR2 LQKENI come from the germline V gene. The CDR3 sequence is 14 residues long. Trimming took off 6 bases at V and 0 bases at J, with 11 bases between the two ends.

V usage is TRBV7-9 and J usage is TRBJ2-7, with 13 bases identical to TRBD2. Germline-derived CDR1 and CDR2 are SEHNR and FQNEAQ (reference sequence). After removal of 5 bases from V and 2 bases from J, the junction contained 12 bases not matched to a gene. CDR3 length: 18 amino acids. The CDR3 region has the DNA TGTGCCAGCAGCCCCGGAGGGCTGGGACTAGCGGGGACCTACGAGCAGTACTTC. This sequence encodes CASSPGGLGLAGTYEQYF.

The chain couples TRBV5-1 to TRBJ2-1; weak D call: TRBD1 (5 bases). Germline assignment: CDR1 SGHRS and CDR2 YFSETQ. The CDR3 is made up of 16 amino acids. Trimming removed 0 bases at V and 6 bases at J, with 16 bases between. The CDR3 loop reads CASSLATDTVVNEQFF. The CDR3 bases are TGCGCCAGCAGCTTGGCGACGGACACGGTTGTCAATGAGCAGTTCTTC. Variable domain in full (rest from reference TRBV5-1 and TRBJ2-1): KAGVTQTPRYLIKTRGQQVTLSCSPISGHRSVSWYQQTPGQGLQFLFEYFSETQRNKGNFPGRFSGRQFSNSRSEMNVSTLELGDSALYLCASSLATDTVVNEQFFGPGTRLTVL.

The chain couples TRBV2 to TRBJ2-5; D is possibly TRBD2 (6 bases). This CDR3 contains 14 residues. The ends were cut back, 6 bases at V and 5 bases at J, with 16 bases in the middle. Germline values: CDR1 SNHLY, CDR2 FYNNEI. For the CDR3, the DNA is TGTGCCAGCAGGACCACGGGGGTTGGGGAGACCCAGTACTTC. This translates into CASRTTGVGETQYF.

This chain connects TRBV29-1 to TRBJ2-7; 11 positions match TRBD1. The CDR3 has 14 amino acids. V lost 2 bases and J lost 5; bases outside the gene matches: 5. CDR1 and CDR2 from the germline V gene are SQVTM and ANQGSEA. Here the CDR3 reads CSVELDRGRDEQYF. The CDR3 nucleotides read TGCAGCGTTGAACTGGACAGGGGGCGAGACGAGCAGTACTTC.

The chain combines TRBV7-2 with TRBJ2-7; TRBD2 aligns across 9 bases. CDR1 and CDR2 (germline): SGHTA, FQGNSA. After removal of 1 base from V and 4 bases from J, the junction contained 2 bases not matched to a gene. The CDR3 covers 14 residues. The chain's CDR3 is CASSLGLAGYEQYF. CDR3 nucleotides: TGTGCCAGCAGCTTAGGGCTAGCGGGGTACGAGCAGTACTTC.

The chain couples TRBV11-2 to TRBJ2-5, with 10 bases matching TRBD2. The length of the CDR3 is 17 residues. The V gene end was trimmed by 1 base and the J gene end by 0 bases; junction bases not matched to a gene: 5. Per germline, CDR1 SGHAT and CDR2 FQNNGV. Here the CDR3 DNA reads TGTGCCAGCAGCTTAGGGGCTAGCGGGGGCAACCAAGAGACCCAGTACTTC. Its translation: CASSLGASGGNQETQYF.

V and J are TRBV18 and TRBJ2-2; 9 bases match TRBD1. The length of the CDR3 is 17 residues. Germline CDR1 reads KGHSH; CDR2 reads LQKENI. J gave up 7 bases and V 0 bases, and 9 bases lay outside the gene matches. The CDR3 spells CASSPPFATGGDGELFF. The CDR3 region has the DNA TGTGCCAGCTCACCACCCTTTGCGACAGGGGGAGACGGGGAGCTGTTTTTT.

The V call is TRBV9, the J call TRBJ1-1, with 9 bases that match TRBD1. There are 17 residues in the CDR3. Germline V lookup: CDR1 SGDLS, CDR2 YYNGEE. J gave up 1 base and V 4 bases, and 11 bases lay outside the gene matches. CDR3 DNA: TGTGCCAGCAGCCCTCGACAGGGGGGGTGGTCGAACACTGAAGCTTTCTTT. Translation: CASSPRQGGWSNTEAFF.

The chain combines TRBV2 with TRBJ1-2; TRBD1 is a possible D gene (5 bases). Trimming took off 7 bases at V and 4 bases at J, with 7 bases between the two ends. The CDR3 totals 11 residues. Per the germline V gene, CDR1 is SNHLY and CDR2 is FYNNEI. The CDR3 loop reads CASIRGYGYTF. Written as DNA, the CDR3 is TGTGCCAGCATTAGGGGCTATGGCTACACCTTC.

The chain links TRBV6-5 to TRBJ1-2, with TRBD1 matching 7 bases. Unmatched junction bases numbered 6, after V lost 8 bases and J lost 3 bases. This CDR3 has 13 amino acids. Germline V gene lookup returns CDR1 MNHEY and CDR2 SVGAGI. The CDR3 DNA reads as TGTGCCAGCCGAACCGACAGGGACTATGGCTACACCTTC. As protein: CASRTDRDYGYTF.

The V gene is TRBV5-1, the J gene TRBJ2-2; a weak D match, TRBD1 (6 bases). The CDR3 totals 16 residues. Between the trimmed V and J ends, which lost 2 bases and 2 bases, there was a span of 13 bases. Germline CDR1 and CDR2: SGHRS and YFSETQ. The CDR3 DNA is TGCGCCAGCAGCTTCGGACAGTCCATAAACACCGGGGAGCTGTTTTTT. Its translation is CASSFGQSINTGELFF.

V is TRBV19 and J is TRBJ1-2, with D hard to call. This CDR3 is 14 amino acids long. Germline-derived CDR1 and CDR2 are LNHDA and SQIVND (reference sequence). The germline V and J ends were trimmed by 3 bases and 0 bases, with 8 bases remaining between them. CDR3 in DNA: TGTGCCAGTAGTATTGCCCAGGCTAACTATGGCTACACCTTC. Its translation: CASSIAQANYGYTF.